The clone carrying this T cell receptor (beta chain) was detected only a few times. The sample is drawn from a study of blood T cell repertoires in COVID-19. Across the whole study: Samples of COVID-19 (acute and convalescent) were obtained from the United States, Italy and Spain. T cells, B-cell-depleted T cells, or PBMCs provided the cDNA or gDNA that served as material.

V gave up 4 bases and J gave up 3 bases, with 20 bases separating them. Per the germline V gene, CDR1 is SGHRS and CDR2 is YFSETQ. The CDR3 sequence is 17 residues long. How the authors handled the data: Reference gene primer amplification in the assay estimated nucleated cell counts. Sequencing used immunoSEQ multiplex PCR; TCRdb keeps in-frame clones, though not all of them. V and J calls and clone size come straight from that table; D and trimming were deduced from the DNA. The profile shows fewer than 300,000 clones, around 90% of them singletons. The origin of this receptor is a man between 18 and 35 years old with active or convalescent COVID-19. The specimen sequenced was peripheral blood. This rearrangement joins TRBV5-1 to TRBJ2-1, with a possible D match to TRBD2 (6 bases). The CDR3 DNA reads TGCGCCAGCAGCCCACCCTCGCTAGCGAGGGGCTACAATGAGCAGTTCTTC. Encoded protein: CASSPPSLARGYNEQFF.